The next 25 T cell receptor beta chains were all read from a single sample in a study of blood T cell repertoires in COVID-19. Repertoires were generated with immunoSEQ multiplex PCR, while TCRdb's copy carries only in-frame clones and drops some. The sample has some 300,000 clones, roughly 84% seen once; the top ten hold approximately 0.93%. Specimen: PBMCs or T cells enriched from blood (not recorded which). These receptors all stem from a woman in her thirties who had recovered from COVID-19.

CDR3 in amino acids: CASSLVGDTEAFF. DNA for the CDR3: TGTGCCAGCAGCTTAGTGGGCGACACTGAAGCTTTCTTT. V and J are TRBV11-3 and TRBJ1-1; D not resolved. Germline V gene lookup returns CDR1 SGHNT and CDR2 YENEEA. V lost 1 base to trimming and J lost 3 bases, with 6 bases between them. CDR3 length: 13 amino acids.

The genes are TRBV5-4 and TRBJ2-7, with a weak D call TRBD2 (5 bases). Germline CDR1 SGHNT, CDR2 YYREEE (reference sequence). V was shortened by 0 bases and J by 6 bases, with 19 bases between the two germline ends. There are 16 residues in the CDR3. CDR3 sequence reads: CASSLEASKRLSEQYF. The CDR3 region has the DNA TGTGCCAGCAGCTTGGAGGCTAGCAAACGACTATCCGAGCAGTACTTC.

This clone occurred once. The chain combines TRBV30 with TRBJ1-4, with a tentative D call TRBD1 (6 bases). The length of the CDR3 is 14 residues. CDR1 and CDR2 (germline): GTSNPN, SVGIG (reference sequence). Trimming removed 1 base at V and 7 bases at J, with 13 bases between. CDR3 DNA sequence: TGTGCCTGGAGTGGTCAGGGGAGTGGTGAAAAACTGTTTTTT. This translates into CAWSGQGSGEKLFF. The full variable domain, completed using reference TRBV30 and TRBJ1-4, is SQTIHQWPATLVQPVGSPLSLECTVEGTSNPNLYWYRQAAGRGLQLLFYSVGIGQISSEVPQNLSASRPQDRQFILSSKKLLLSDSGFYLCAWSGQGSGEKLFFGSGTQLSVL.

The rearrangement joins TRBV4-2 to TRBJ2-2; the match to TRBD1 covers 8 bases. In germline, CDR1 is LGHNA, CDR2 YNFKEQ. J was trimmed by 7 bases and V by 3 bases; bases with no gene match: 7. The CDR3 is made up of 15 amino acids. This chain's CDR3 is CASSQRGQEIGELFF. In DNA form, the CDR3 reads TGTGCCAGCAGCCAGCGGGGACAGGAGATCGGGGAGCTGTTTTTT.

The CDR3 region has the DNA TGTGCCAGCAGTTACTCGAGCGAATTGGCCTACGAGCAGTACTTC. It encodes CASSYSSELAYEQYF. This rearrangement joins TRBV6-5 to TRBJ2-7; no clear D gene. This CDR3 comprises 15 residues. Germline CDR1 reads MNHEY; CDR2 reads SVGAGI. V was clipped by 0 bases and J by 2 bases, with 11 bases between them.

The chain couples TRBV28 to TRBJ2-1, with TRBD1 identical over 11 bases. The CDR3 loop spans 14 amino acids. From germline, CDR1 is MDHEN and CDR2 SYDVKM. The V gene end was trimmed by 9 bases and the J gene end by 5 bases; junction bases not matched to a gene: 6. CDR3 DNA sequence: TGTGCCAGTAAGTGGGGACAGGGGGACAATGAGCAGTTCTTC. Its protein product is CASKWGQGDNEQFF.

This clone appeared once. The rearrangement links TRBV11-2 to TRBJ1-4; 9 bases are a match to TRBD1. The J segment lost 8 bases and the V segment lost 5 bases, leaving 9 bases of the junction unmatched. The germline V gene encodes CDR1 SGHAT and CDR2 FQNNGV. The length of the CDR3 is 15 residues. CDR3 bases: TGTGCCAGCAGCCATCCCCTCGGGACAGGGGAAAAACTGTTTTTT. Its protein product is CASSHPLGTGEKLFF.

The chain couples TRBV4-1 to TRBJ1-5; D ambiguous. Germline lookup yields CDR1 MGHRA and CDR2 YSYEKL. The ends were cut back, 0 bases at V and 9 bases at J, with 9 bases in the middle. The CDR3 is made up of 13 amino acids. CDR3: CASSQDPSWPQHF. The CDR3 bases are TGCGCCAGCAGCCAAGACCCCTCTTGGCCCCAGCATTTT.

CDR3 sequence: CASSLPGQTVGNTIYF. The CDR3 DNA is TGTGCCAGCAGTTTACCCGGACAGACCGTTGGAAACACCATATATTTT. The chain links TRBV28 to TRBJ1-3; maybe TRBD1 (6 bases). There are 16 residues in the CDR3. Germline V lookup: CDR1 MDHEN, CDR2 SYDVKM. V lost 2 bases and J lost 3, with 14 bases in between.

The rearrangement links TRBV15 to TRBJ2-5, with 12 nucleotides matching TRBD2. After removal of 3 bases from V and 5 bases from J, the junction contained 4 bases not matched to a gene. CDR1 is LNHNV, CDR2 YYDKDF, per germline (reference sequence). The CDR3 totals 15 residues. The CDR3 loop reads CATSSLAGGGETQYF. CDR3 bases: TGTGCCACCAGCAGTCTAGCGGGGGGGGGCGAGACCCAGTACTTC. Looking up the rest from reference TRBV15 and TRBJ2-5 gives the full variable domain: DAMVIQNPRYQVTQFGKPVTLSCSQTLNHNVMYWYQQKSSQAPKLLFHYYDKDFNNEADTPDNFQSRRPNTSFCFLDIRSPGLGDTAMYLCATSSLAGGGETQYFGPGTRLLVL.

The table lists this clone with a few counts. The chain has TRBV5-4 and TRBJ1-1; 7 bases are a match to TRBD1. J was trimmed by 1 base and V by 4 bases; bases with no gene match: 4. Germline CDR1 and CDR2: SGHNT and YYREEE (reference sequence). The CDR3 extends over 14 amino acids. The CDR3 protein is CASSPGQQNTEAFF. DNA of the CDR3: TGTGCCAGCAGCCCGGGACAGCAGAACACTGAAGCTTTCTTT.

This chain uses TRBV19 with TRBJ2-2; 7 bases match TRBD1. This CDR3 has 16 amino acids. V shed 5 bases and J 3 bases; nucleotides not matched to a gene: 9. The germline V gene has CDR1 LNHDA and CDR2 SQIVND (reference sequence). DNA of the CDR3: TGTGCCAGTAGTGCAGGGGGACGGGCGGACACCGGGGAGCTGTTTTTT. Translated, it gives CASSAGGRADTGELFF.

The chain recombines TRBV30 with TRBJ1-1, with D possibly matching TRBD1 (6 bases). CDR3 length: 13 residues. The germline gives CDR1 GTSNPN, CDR2 SVGIG (reference sequence). V was cut by 3 bases and J by 3 bases, with 11 bases left in between. The CDR3 bases are TGTGCCTGGAGCACAGGGAGGGACACTGAAGCTTTCTTT. This gives the protein CAWSTGRDTEAFF.

The chain recombines TRBV28 with TRBJ2-7; 7 bases fit TRBD1. After removal of 7 bases from V and 0 bases from J, the junction contained 9 bases not matched to a gene. The germline V gene has CDR1 MDHEN and CDR2 SYDVKM. This CDR3 has 15 residues. The DNA for the CDR3 is TGTGCCAGCAATAAGGACAGGACCTACTCCTACGAGCAGTACTTC. Its translation is CASNKDRTYSYEQYF.

The V call is TRBV30, the J call TRBJ1-2, with 8 bases matching TRBD1. The germline V gene has CDR1 GTSNPN and CDR2 SVGIG (reference sequence). The CDR3 loop spans 13 amino acids. V lost 3 bases to trimming and J lost 5 bases; unmatched junction nucleotides: 5. In DNA, the CDR3 is TGTGCCTGGAGCCCGGACAGGGAATATGGCTACACCTTC. Amino acid sequence: CAWSPDREYGYTF.

This rearrangement joins TRBV7-9 to TRBJ2-7; 12 bases are a match to TRBD1. The CDR3 length is 16 residues. V lost 4 bases, J lost 4 bases, and 8 bases stayed unmatched. Germline CDR1 and CDR2: SEHNR and FQNEAQ (reference sequence). The CDR3 nucleotides are TGTGCCAGCAGCTCGGGACAGGGGGCTTCTTCATACGAGCAGTACTTC. The encoded protein is CASSSGQGASSYEQYF.

The chain is built from TRBV5-5 and TRBJ1-1; D not resolved. CDR1 and CDR2 from the germline V gene are SGHKS and YYEKEE (reference sequence). This CDR3 is built from 13 residues. Trimming removed 0 bases from V and 10 bases from J, with 13 bases in between. The DNA of the CDR3 is TGTGCCAGCAGCTTGGGTGGAGGTATCTCAGCTTTCTTT. This gives the protein CASSLGGGISAFF.

The chain recombines TRBV6-4 with TRBJ2-6; D perhaps matches TRBD1 (5 bases). This CDR3 has 15 residues. V dropped 5 bases and J dropped 2 bases, with 10 bases sitting between them. Looked up from germline, CDR1 is MRHNA and CDR2 is SNTAGT. The CDR3 region is CASSTGFPGANVLTF. DNA for the CDR3: TGTGCCAGCAGTACAGGCTTCCCTGGGGCCAACGTCCTGACTTTC.

In its sample, this clone was seen once. This chain joins TRBV5-6 and TRBJ1-1; TRBD1 is a possible D gene (5 bases). The CDR3 contains 15 residues. The germline V gene has CDR1 SGHDT and CDR2 YYEEEE. Trimming took 1 base from V and 1 from J, leaving 11 bases between them. The chain's CDR3 is CASSLTGRTNTEAFF. DNA of the CDR3: TGTGCCAGCAGCTTGACAGGTAGGACGAACACTGAAGCTTTCTTT.

The chain carries TRBV7-2 and TRBJ2-1; 9 bases agree with TRBD2. V dropped 5 bases and J dropped 4; count of bases not matched to a gene: 9. The CDR3 runs to 16 residues. Germline lookup yields CDR1 SGHTA and CDR2 FQGNSA. CDR3 residues: CASSPQLAGRYNEQFF. CDR3 DNA: TGTGCCAGCAGCCCCCAGCTAGCGGGGCGTTACAATGAGCAGTTCTTC.

The chain is built from TRBV28 and TRBJ1-2; D may be TRBD1 (5 bases). The CDR3 is made up of 14 amino acids. V lost 6 bases and J lost 2, with 13 bases in between. Looked up from germline, CDR1 is MDHEN and CDR2 is SYDVKM. The CDR3 spells CASSSDNSNYGYTF. The CDR3 nucleotides read TGTGCCAGCAGCTCGGACAATTCCAACTATGGCTACACCTTC.

The J gene is TRBJ1-2, the V gene TRBV23-1, with 8 bases aligning to TRBD1. TRBV23-1 is given ORF status, its function remaining uncertain. This CDR3 region has 14 residues. V lost 4 bases to trimming and J lost 2 bases; unmatched junction nucleotides: 3. CDR3 protein: CASSPGTGNYGYTF. The CDR3 nucleotides read TGCGCCAGCAGTCCGGGGACAGGCAACTATGGCTACACCTTC.

The V call is TRBV29-1, the J call TRBJ1-5; no definite D call. Trimming took 4 bases from V and 3 from J, leaving 10 bases between them. The CDR3 runs to 13 residues. Germline lookup yields CDR1 SQVTM and CDR2 ANQGSEA. The CDR3: CSVGSTYNQPQHF. The CDR3 DNA follows: TGCAGCGTTGGATCCACCTACAATCAGCCCCAGCATTTT.

This clone was picked up one time. The rearrangement joins TRBV30 to TRBJ1-2; perhaps TRBD1 as D (5 bases). Between the trimmed V and J ends, which lost 2 bases and 3 bases, there was a span of 10 bases. The CDR3 consists of 13 residues. Germline V gene data show CDR1 as GTSNPN and CDR2 as SVGIG (reference sequence). CDR3 in amino acids: CAWSREGDYGYTF. The CDR3, as DNA: TGTGCCTGGAGTAGGGAAGGGGACTATGGCTACACCTTC.

The chain links TRBV28 to TRBJ1-1, with 7 bases fitting TRBD1. CDR3 length: 14 amino acids. Germline CDR1 reads MDHEN; CDR2 reads SYDVKM. The ends lost 6 bases at V and 7 bases at J; junction bases unmatched: 11. CDR3 DNA sequence: TGTGCCAGCAGCGAACAGATTGGGACAGTTGAAGCTTTCTTT. This gives the protein CASSEQIGTVEAFF.